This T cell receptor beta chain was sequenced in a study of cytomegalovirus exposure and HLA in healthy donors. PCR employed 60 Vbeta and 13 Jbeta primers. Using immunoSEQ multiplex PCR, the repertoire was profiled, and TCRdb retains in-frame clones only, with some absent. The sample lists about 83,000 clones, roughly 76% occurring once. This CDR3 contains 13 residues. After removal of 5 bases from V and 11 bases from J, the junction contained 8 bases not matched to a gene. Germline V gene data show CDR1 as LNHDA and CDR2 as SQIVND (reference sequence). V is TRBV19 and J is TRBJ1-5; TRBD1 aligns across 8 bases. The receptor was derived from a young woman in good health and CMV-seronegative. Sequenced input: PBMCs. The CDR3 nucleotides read TGTGCCAGTAGTTCAGAACACAGGGGGGCCCAGCATTTT. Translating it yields CASSSEHRGAQHF.